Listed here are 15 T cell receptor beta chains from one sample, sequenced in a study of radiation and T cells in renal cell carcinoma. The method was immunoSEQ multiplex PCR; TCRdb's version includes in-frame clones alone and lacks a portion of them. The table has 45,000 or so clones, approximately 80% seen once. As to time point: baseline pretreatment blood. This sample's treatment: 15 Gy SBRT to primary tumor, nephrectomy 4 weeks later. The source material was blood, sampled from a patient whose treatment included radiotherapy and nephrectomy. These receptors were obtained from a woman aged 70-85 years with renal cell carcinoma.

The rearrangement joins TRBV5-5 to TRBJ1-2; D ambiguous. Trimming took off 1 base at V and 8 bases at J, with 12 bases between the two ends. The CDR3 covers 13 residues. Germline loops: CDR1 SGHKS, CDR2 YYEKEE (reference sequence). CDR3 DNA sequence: TGTGCCAGCAGCTTGAGCCAGGTCTCCGGCTACACCTTC. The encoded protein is CASSLSQVSGYTF.

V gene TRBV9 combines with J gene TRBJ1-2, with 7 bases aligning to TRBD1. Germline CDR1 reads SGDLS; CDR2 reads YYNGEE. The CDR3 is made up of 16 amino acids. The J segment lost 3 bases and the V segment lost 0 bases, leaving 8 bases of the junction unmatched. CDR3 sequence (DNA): TGTGCCAGCAGCGTAGCTAGTACAGGGGAGTACTATGGCTACACCTTC. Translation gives CASSVASTGEYYGYTF.

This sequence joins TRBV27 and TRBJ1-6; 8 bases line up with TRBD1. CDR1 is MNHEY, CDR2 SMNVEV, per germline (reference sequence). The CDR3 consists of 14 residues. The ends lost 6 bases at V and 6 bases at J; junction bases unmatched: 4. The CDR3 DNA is TGTGCCAGCAGGTCTGGACAGGGTAATTCACCCCTCCACTTT. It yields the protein CASRSGQGNSPLHF.

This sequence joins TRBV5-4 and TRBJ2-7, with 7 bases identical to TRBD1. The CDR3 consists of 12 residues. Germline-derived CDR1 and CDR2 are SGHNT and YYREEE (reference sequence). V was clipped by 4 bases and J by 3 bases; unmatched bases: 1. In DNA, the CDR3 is TGTGCCAGCAGCGGGGACAGCTACGAGCAGTACTTC. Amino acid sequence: CASSGDSYEQYF.

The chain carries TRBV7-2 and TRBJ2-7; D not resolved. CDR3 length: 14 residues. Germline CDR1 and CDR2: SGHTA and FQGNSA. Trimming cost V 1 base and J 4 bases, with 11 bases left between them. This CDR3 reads CASSLVQSGYEQYF. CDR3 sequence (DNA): TGTGCCAGCAGCTTAGTACAGTCTGGATACGAGCAGTACTTC.

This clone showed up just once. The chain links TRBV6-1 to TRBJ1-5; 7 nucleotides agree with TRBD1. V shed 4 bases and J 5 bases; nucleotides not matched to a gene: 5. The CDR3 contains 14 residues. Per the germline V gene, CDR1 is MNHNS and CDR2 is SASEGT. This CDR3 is CASSGGQKHQPQHF. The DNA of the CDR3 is TGTGCCAGCAGTGGGGGACAGAAACATCAGCCCCAGCATTTT.

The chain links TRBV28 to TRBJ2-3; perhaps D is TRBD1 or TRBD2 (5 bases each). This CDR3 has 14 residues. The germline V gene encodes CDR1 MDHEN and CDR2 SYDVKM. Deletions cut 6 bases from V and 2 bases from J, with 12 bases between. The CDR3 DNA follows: TGTGCCAGCAGATTCCCAGGGACCACAGATACGCAGTATTTT. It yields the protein CASRFPGTTDTQYF.

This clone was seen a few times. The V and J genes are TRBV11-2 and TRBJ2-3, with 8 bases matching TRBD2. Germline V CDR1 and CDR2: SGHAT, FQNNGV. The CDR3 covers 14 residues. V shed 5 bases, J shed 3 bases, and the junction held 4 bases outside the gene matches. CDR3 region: CASSVSGGTDTQYF. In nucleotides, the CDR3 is TGTGCCAGCAGCGTGAGCGGGGGTACAGATACGCAGTATTTT.

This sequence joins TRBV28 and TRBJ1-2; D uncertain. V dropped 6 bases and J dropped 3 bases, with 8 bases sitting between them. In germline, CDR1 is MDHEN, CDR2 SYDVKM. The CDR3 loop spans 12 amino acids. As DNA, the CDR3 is TGTGCCAGCAGCCCGGGAGACTATGGCTACACCTTC. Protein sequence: CASSPGDYGYTF.

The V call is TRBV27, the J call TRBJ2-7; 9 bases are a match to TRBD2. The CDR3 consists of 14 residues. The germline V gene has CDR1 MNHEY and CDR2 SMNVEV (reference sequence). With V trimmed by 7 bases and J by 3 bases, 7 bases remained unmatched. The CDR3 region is CASKRLAEIYEQYF. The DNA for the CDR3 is TGTGCCAGCAAAAGACTAGCGGAAATCTACGAGCAGTACTTC.

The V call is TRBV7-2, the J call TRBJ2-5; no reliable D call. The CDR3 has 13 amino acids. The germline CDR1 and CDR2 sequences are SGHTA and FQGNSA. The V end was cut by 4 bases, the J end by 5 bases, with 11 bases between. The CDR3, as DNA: TGTGCCAGCAGCTCACAGATCAGGGAGACCCAGTACTTC. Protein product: CASSSQIRETQYF.

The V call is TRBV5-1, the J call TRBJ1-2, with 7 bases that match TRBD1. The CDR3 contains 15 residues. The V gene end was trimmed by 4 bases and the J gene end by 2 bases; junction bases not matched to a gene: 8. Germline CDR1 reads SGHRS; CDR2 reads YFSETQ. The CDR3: CASSQKGGANYGYTF. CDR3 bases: TGCGCCAGCAGCCAGAAAGGGGGCGCAAACTATGGCTACACCTTC.

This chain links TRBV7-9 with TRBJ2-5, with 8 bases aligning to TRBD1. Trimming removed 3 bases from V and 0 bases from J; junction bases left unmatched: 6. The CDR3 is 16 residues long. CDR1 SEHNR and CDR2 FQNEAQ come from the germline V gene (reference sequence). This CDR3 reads CASSFPGQAYQETQYF. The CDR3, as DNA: TGTGCCAGCAGCTTTCCGGGACAGGCGTACCAAGAGACCCAGTACTTC.

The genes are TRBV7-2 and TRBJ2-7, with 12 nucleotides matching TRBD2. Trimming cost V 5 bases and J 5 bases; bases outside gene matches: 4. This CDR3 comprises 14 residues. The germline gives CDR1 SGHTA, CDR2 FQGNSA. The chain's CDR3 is CASSLRLAGDEQYF. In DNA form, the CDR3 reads TGTGCCAGCAGCCTGAGACTAGCGGGGGACGAGCAGTACTTC.

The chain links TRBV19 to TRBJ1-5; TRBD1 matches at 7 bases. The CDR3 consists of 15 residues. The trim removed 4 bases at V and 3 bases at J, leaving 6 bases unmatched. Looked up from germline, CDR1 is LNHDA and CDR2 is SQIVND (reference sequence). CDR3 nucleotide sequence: TGTGCCAGTAGTACCCGGGACAGCTACAATCAGCCCCAGCATTTT. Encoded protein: CASSTRDSYNQPQHF.